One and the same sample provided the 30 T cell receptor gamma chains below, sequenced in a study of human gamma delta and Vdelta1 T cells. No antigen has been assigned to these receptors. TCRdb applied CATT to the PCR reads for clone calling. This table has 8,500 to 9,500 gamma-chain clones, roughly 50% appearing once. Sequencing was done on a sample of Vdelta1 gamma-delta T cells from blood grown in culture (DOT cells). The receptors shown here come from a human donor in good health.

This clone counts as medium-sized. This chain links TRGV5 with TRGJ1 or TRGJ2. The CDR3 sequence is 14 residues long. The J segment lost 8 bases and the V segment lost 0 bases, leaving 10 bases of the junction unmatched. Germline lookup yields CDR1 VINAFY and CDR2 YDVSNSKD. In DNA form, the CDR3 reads TGTGCCACCTGGGACAGGCTTCCCTACAATAAGAAACTCTTT. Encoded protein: CATWDRLPYNKKLF.

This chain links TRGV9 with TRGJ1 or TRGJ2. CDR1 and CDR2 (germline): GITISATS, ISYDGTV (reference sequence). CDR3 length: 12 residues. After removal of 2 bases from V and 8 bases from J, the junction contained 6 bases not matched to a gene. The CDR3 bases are TGTGCCTTGTGGGAGGGCCTGGATAAGAAACTCTTT. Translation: CALWEGLDKKLF.

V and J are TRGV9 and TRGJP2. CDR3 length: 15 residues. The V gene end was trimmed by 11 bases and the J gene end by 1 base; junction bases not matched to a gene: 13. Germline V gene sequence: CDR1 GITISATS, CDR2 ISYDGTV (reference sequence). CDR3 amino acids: CASPGAGSSDWIKTF. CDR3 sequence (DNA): TGTGCCTCTCCCGGGGCGGGTAGTAGTGATTGGATCAAGACGTTT.

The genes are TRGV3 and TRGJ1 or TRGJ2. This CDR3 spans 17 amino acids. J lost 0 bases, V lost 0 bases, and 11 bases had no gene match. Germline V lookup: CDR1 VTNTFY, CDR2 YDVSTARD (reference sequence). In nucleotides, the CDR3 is TGTGCCACCTGGGACAGGCTACGCAAACCGAATTATTATAAGAAACTCTTT. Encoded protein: CATWDRLRKPNYYKKLF.

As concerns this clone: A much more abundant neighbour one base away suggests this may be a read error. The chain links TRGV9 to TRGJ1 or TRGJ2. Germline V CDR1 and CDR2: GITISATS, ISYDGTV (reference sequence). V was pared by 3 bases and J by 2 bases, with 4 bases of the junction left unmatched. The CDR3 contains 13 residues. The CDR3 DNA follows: TGTGCCTTGTGGGAGATGTATTATTATAAGAAACTCTTT. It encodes CALWEMYYYKKLF.

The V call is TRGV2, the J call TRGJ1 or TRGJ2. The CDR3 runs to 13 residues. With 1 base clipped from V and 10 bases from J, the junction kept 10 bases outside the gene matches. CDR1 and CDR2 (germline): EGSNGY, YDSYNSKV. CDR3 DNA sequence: TGTGCCACCTGGGACGGCTCCCGGGGGAAGAAACTCTTT. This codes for CATWDGSRGKKLF.

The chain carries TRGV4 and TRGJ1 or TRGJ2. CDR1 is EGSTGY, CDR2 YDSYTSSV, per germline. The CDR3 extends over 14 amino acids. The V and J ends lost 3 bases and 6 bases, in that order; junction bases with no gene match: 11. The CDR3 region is CATWDYFSGYKKLF. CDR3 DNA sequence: TGTGCCACCTGGGATTATTTCTCGGGTTATAAGAAACTCTTT.

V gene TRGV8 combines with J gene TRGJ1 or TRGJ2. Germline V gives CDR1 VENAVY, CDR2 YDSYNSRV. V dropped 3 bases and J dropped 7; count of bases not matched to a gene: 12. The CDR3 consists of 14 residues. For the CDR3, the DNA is TGTGCCACCTGGGATCGGCCGGGGGGGTATAAGAAACTCTTT. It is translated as CATWDRPGGYKKLF.

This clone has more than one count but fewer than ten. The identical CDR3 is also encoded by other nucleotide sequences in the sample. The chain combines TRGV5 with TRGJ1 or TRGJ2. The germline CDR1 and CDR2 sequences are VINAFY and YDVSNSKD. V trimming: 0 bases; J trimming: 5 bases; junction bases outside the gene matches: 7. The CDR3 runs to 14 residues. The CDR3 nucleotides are TGTGCCACCTGGGACAGGCCGGAAGATTATAAGAAACTCTTT. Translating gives CATWDRPEDYKKLF.

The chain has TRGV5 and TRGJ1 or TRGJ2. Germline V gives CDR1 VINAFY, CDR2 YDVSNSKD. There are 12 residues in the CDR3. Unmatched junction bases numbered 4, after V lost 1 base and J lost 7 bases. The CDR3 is CATWDRWYKKLF. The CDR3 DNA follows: TGTGCCACCTGGGACAGATGGTATAAGAAACTCTTT.

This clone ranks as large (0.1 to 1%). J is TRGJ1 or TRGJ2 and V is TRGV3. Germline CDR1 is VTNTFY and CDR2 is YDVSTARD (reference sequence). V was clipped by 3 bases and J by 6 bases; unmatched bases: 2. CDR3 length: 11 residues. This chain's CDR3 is CATWDGYKKLF. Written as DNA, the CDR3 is TGTGCCACCTGGGACGGTTATAAGAAACTCTTT.

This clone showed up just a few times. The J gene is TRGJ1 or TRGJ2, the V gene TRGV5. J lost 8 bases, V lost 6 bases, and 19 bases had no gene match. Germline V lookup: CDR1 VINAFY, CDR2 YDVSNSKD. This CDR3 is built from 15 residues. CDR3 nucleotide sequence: TGTGCCACCTGGCTCCCAGCCGCCGGAGCAAATAAGAAACTCTTT. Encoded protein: CATWLPAAGANKKLF.

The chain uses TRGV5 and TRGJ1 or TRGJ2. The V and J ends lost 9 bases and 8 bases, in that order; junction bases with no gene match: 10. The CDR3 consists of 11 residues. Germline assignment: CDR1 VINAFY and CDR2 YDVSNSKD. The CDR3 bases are TGTGCCACCCGCGTCGAGAATAAGAAACTCTTT. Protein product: CATRVENKKLF.

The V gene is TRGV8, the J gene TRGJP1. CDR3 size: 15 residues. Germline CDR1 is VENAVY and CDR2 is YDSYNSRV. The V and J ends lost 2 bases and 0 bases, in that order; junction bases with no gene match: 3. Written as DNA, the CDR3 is TGTGCCACCTGGGATAAAAATACCACTGGTTGGTTCAAGATATTT. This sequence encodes CATWDKNTTGWFKIF.

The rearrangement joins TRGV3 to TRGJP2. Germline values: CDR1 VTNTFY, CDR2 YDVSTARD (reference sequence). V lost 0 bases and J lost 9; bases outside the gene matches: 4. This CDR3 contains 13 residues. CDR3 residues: CATWDRQNWIKTF. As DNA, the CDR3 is TGTGCCACCTGGGACAGGCAGAATTGGATCAAGACGTTT.

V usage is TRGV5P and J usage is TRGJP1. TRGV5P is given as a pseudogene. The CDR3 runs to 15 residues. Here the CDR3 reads CATWPIHTTGWFKIF. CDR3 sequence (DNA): TGTGCCACATGGCCAATACATACCACTGGTTGGTTCAAGATATTT.

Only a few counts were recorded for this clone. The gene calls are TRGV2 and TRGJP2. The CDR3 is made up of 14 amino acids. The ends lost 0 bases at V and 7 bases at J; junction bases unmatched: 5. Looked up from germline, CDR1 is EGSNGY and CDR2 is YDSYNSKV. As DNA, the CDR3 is TGTGCCACCTGGGACGGGCCTGATGATTGGATCAAGACGTTT. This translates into CATWDGPDDWIKTF.

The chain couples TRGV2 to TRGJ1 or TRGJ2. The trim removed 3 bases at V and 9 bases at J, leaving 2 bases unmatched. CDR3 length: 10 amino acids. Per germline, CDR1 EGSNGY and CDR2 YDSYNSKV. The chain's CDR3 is CATWDRKKLF. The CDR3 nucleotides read TGTGCCACCTGGGACCGTAAGAAACTCTTT.

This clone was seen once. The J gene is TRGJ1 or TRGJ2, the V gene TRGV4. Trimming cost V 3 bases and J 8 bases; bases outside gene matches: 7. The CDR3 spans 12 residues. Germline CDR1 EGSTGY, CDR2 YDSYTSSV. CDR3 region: CATWDFGDKKLF. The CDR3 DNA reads TGTGCCACCTGGGATTTTGGAGATAAGAAACTCTTT.

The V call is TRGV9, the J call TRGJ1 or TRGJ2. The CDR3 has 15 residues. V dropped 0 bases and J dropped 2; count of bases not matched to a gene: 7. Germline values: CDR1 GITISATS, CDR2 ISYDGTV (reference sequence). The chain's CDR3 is CALWEVYPHYYKKLF. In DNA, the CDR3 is TGTGCCTTGTGGGAGGTGTATCCCCATTATTATAAGAAACTCTTT.

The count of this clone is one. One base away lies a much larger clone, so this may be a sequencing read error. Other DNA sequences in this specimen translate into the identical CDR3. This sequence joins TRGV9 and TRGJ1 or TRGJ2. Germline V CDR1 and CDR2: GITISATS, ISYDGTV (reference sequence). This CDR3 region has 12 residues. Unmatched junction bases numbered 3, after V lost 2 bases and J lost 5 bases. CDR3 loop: CALWEANYKKLF. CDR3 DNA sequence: TGTGCCTTGTGGGAGGCCAATTATAAGAAACTCTTT.

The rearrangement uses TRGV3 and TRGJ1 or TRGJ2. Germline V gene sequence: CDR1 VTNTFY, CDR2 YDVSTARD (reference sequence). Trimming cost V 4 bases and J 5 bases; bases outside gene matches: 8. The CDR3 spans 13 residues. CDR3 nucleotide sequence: TGTGCCACCTGGGAGGAAAGGAATTATAAGAAACTCTTT. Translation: CATWEERNYKKLF.

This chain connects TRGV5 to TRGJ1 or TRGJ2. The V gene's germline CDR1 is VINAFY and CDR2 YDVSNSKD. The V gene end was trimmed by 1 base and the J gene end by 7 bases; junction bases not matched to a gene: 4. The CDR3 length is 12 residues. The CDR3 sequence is CATWDRRYKKLF. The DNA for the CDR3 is TGTGCCACCTGGGACAGAAGGTATAAGAAACTCTTT.

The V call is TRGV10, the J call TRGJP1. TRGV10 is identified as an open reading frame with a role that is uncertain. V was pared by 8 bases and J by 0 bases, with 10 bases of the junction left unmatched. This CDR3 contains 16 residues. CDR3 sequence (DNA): TGTGCTGCGTGGGAGGCCCCTTATACCACTGGTTGGTTCAAGATATTT. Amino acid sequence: CAAWEAPYTTGWFKIF.

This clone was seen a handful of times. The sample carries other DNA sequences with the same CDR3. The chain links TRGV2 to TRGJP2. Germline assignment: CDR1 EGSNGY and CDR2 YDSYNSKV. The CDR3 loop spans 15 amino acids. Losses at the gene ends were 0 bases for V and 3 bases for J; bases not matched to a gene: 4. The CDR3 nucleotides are TGTGCCACCTGGGACGGGCGGGGTAGTGATTGGATCAAGACGTTT. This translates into CATWDGRGSDWIKTF.

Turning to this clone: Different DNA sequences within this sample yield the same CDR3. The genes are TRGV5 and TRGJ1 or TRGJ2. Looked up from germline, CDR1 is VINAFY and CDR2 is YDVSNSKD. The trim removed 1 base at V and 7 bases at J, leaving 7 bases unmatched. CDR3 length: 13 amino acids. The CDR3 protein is CATWDRPRYKKLF. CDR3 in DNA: TGTGCCACCTGGGACAGACCGCGGTATAAGAAACTCTTT.

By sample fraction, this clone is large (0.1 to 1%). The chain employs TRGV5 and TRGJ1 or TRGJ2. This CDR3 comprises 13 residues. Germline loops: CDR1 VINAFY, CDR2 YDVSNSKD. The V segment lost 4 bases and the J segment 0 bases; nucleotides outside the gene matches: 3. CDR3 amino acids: CATWDSNYYKKLF. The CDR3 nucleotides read TGTGCCACCTGGGATTCGAATTATTATAAGAAACTCTTT.

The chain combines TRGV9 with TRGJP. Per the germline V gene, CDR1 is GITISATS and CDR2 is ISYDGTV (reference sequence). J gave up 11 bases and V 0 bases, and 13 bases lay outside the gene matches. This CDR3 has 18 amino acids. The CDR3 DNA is TGTGCCTTGTGGGAGGTGCTCTACTCTGGGCTGGGCAAAAAAATCAAGGTATTT. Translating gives CALWEVLYSGLGKKIKVF.

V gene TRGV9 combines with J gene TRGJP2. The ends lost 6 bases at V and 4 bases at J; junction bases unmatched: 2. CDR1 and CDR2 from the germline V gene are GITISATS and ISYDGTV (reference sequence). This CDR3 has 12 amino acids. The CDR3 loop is CALWTSDWIKTF. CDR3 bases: TGTGCCTTGTGGACTAGTGATTGGATCAAGACGTTT.

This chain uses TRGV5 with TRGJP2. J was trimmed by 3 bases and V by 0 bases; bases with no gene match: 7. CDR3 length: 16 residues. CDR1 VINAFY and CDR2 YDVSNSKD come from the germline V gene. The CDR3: CATWDRPVGSDWIKTF. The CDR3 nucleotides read TGTGCCACCTGGGACAGGCCGGTCGGTAGTGATTGGATCAAGACGTTT.